This record looks at one T cell receptor beta chain sequence and its context. The antigen is undetermined. This sample is part of a study of cytomegalovirus exposure and HLA in healthy donors. Looking at the study overall: A prior study identified 110 million or so unique TCR beta sequences from some 200 million T cells.

PCR employed 60 Vbeta and 13 Jbeta primers. Assay: immunoSEQ multiplex PCR; the TCRdb copy retains only in-frame clones and omits some. The sample has about 150,000 clones, around two thirds seen once; the top ten hold 4.3%. Study outcomes and limitations: A later analysis found TCR association rates differed by HLA locus, highest for DRB1 and lowest for HLA-C.

Germline V gives CDR1 WNHNN, CDR2 SYGVQD (reference sequence). The CDR3 runs to 15 residues. The J segment lost 1 base and the V segment lost 5 bases, leaving 5 bases of the junction unmatched. The rearrangement links TRBV10-1 to TRBJ1-5; 7 nucleotides agree with TRBD1. This receptor was obtained from a man aged 18 to 30 in good health and CMV-seropositive. The sequenced sample was PBMCs. The CDR3 here is CASSSGQASNQPQHF. In DNA, the CDR3 is TGCGCCAGCAGTAGCGGACAGGCCAGCAATCAGCCCCAGCATTTT.